A selection of T cell receptor beta chains follows, all from one sample in a study of blood T cell repertoires in COVID-19. The table came from immunoSEQ multiplex PCR; TCRdb's copy has only in-frame clones and leaves some out. The sample has roughly 380,000 clones, about 87% seen once. Sequencing was performed on PBMCs or T cells enriched from blood (not recorded which). The origin of the receptors is a man aged 25 to 40 who had recovered from COVID-19. Each CDR3 is given with its conserved first and last residue. Fields, in order: J gene, clone size, D gene, V gene, CDR3 protein, CDR3 DNA. D genes are given only for firm matches. A clone size is listed for some rows: how often the clone was seen (once, few, many), or a class if it is expanded.

TRBJ2-5,.,.,TRBV7-2,CASSFRIGAETQYF,TGTGCCAGCAGCTTCCGTATAGGGGCAGAGACCCAGTACTTC
TRBJ2-7,.,.,TRBV6-5,CASSYSQGLDFYEQYF,TGTGCCAGCAGTTACTCGCAGGGATTGGATTTCTACGAGCAGTACTTC
TRBJ2-1,.,TRBD2,TRBV27,CASKLSGGPNNEQFF,TGTGCCAGCAAGCTCTCGGGGGGGCCAAACAATGAGCAGTTCTTC
TRBJ2-7,.,TRBD2,TRBV6-5,CASRVVLADYEQYF,TGTGCCAGCAGAGTAGTGCTAGCGGACTACGAGCAGTACTTC
TRBJ2-2,.,.,TRBV19,CASSAAFANTGELFF,TGTGCCAGTAGCGCTGCGTTCGCGAACACCGGGGAGCTGTTTTTT
TRBJ2-1,once,.,TRBV6-2/TRBV6-3,CASSPRVNEQFF,TGTGCCAGCAGCCCCAGGGTCAATGAGCAGTTCTTC
TRBJ1-2,.,TRBD1,TRBV19,CASRGQGHYGYTF,TGTGCCAGTAGAGGACAGGGGCACTATGGCTACACCTTC
TRBJ1-3,.,.,TRBV14,CASSAPGSSSGNTIYF,TGTGCCAGCAGCGCTCCCGGGTCCAGCTCTGGAAACACCATATATTTT
TRBJ1-2,.,.,TRBV6-5,CASSQTDLNYGYTF,TGTGCCAGCAGTCAGACTGATCTTAACTATGGCTACACCTTC
TRBJ1-1,.,.,TRBV7-2,CASSSGDRKAFF,TGTGCCAGCAGCTCGGGAGATAGAAAAGCTTTCTTT
TRBJ1-1,.,TRBD1,TRBV5-1,CASSLYGTEEAFF,TGCGCCAGCAGCTTGTACGGGACAGAAGAAGCTTTCTTT
TRBJ1-1,.,.,TRBV30,CAWSVRRATTEAFF,TGTGCCTGGAGTGTACGGCGGGCGACCACTGAAGCTTTCTTT
TRBJ1-5,.,.,TRBV19,CASSATLNQPQHF,TGTGCCAGTAGTGCGACTCTCAATCAGCCCCAGCATTTT
TRBJ2-7,.,.,TRBV3-1/TRBV3-2,CASSQGSVRGSYEQYF,TGTGCCAGCAGCCAAGGTTCCGTTAGGGGCTCCTACGAGCAGTACTTC
TRBJ2-5,.,TRBD1,TRBV2,CASRGQQETQYF,TGTGCCAGCAGGGGACAGCAAGAGACCCAGTACTTC
TRBJ2-3,.,TRBD2,TRBV9,CASSLRGVTDTQYF,TGTGCCAGCAGCCTCCGGGGGGTCACAGATACGCAGTATTTT
TRBJ2-5,.,TRBD2,TRBV7-8,CASSFTVAGQETQYF,TGTGCCAGCAGCTTTACAGTAGCGGGTCAAGAGACCCAGTACTTC
TRBJ2-2,.,.,TRBV7-8,CASSYRTVRGPRTGELFF,TGTGCCAGCAGTTACAGAACGGTCAGGGGCCCGCGCACCGGGGAGCTGTTTTTT
TRBJ1-5,.,TRBD1,TRBV13,CASSLRGTGVRHF,TGTGCCAGCAGCTTAAGGGGAACAGGGGTAAGGCATTTT
TRBJ1-5,.,.,TRBV12-5,CASGQQEFQPQHF,TGTGCTAGTGGTCAACAGGAATTTCAGCCCCAGCATTTT
TRBJ1-4,.,TRBD1,TRBV5-1,CASSTGTYNEKLFF,TGCGCCAGTTCGACAGGGACTTATAATGAAAAACTGTTTTTT
TRBJ1-2,.,.,TRBV18,CASSPRDTLNYGYTF,TGTGCCAGCTCACCCCGGGACACGTTAAACTATGGCTACACCTTC
TRBJ1-1,.,.,TRBV19,CASSPRENTEAFF,TGTGCCAGTAGCCCCCGGGAGAACACTGAAGCTTTCTTT